What follows describes a single T cell receptor (beta chain). This clone's antigen is unknown. Base qualities are not provided; no much larger clone lies one nucleotide away. Participants in the prospective study were enrolled through a virtual design, were aged roughly 18 to 100 years, and lived in 20 to 30 United States geographic areas. In the prospective study, participants were assigned to cohorts based on the clinical history participants reported in a screening survey and a study questionnaire. Recovered participants in ImmuneRACE Cohort 3 were defined as having two consecutive negative NP/OP PCR tests, clearance from a healthcare professional, or resolution of symptoms. In the prospective study, mobile phlebotomists collected whole blood, serum and a nasopharyngeal or oropharyngeal swab from each participant. Participants in the prospective study had the option to provide additional blood draws and questionnaires over a 2-month period. Blood samples from the prospective study were shipped frozen or at room temperature prior to DNA extraction.

This specimen belongs to a study of blood T cell repertoires in COVID-19 (dated by TCRdb to the early 2020s). Regarding the research as a whole: Samples from collaborators originated in the United States, Italy and Spain and spanned both the acute and convalescent phases of COVID-19. The prospective study material was composed of cDNA or gDNA derived from T cells, B-cell-depleted T cells, or PBMCs. Subjects who had been exposed to COVID-19, were actively infected with it, or had recovered from it provided the deeply sampled blood TCRbeta repertoires that made up the dataset. The repertoires were released in a freely available public database meant as a resource for research on the immune response to SARS-CoV-2. Samples were obtained from the ongoing ImmuneRACE study (first 160 participants) and from about 1,300 subjects provided by 6 global collaborators. Sample metadata almost always included a de-identified subject ID, COVID-19 status, age in years and sex. Where available, HLA class I and class II types were obtained from metadata supplied by the sample provider rather than from assay-based typing. Overall results and qualifications from the work: The amount of clinical and demographic metadata varied by source and participant and was provided uncurated.

The immunoSEQ Assay, a bias-controlled multiplex PCR, was used to amplify TCRbeta CDR3 regions from genomic DNA. On the study's bioinformatics: Nucleated cell counts per sample were estimated from amplification of reference gene primers within the assay. Sequence reads were collapsed and filtered to measure the absolute abundance of every unique TCRbeta CDR3 rearrangement. For each sample, productive Simpson clonality was calculated as the square root of Simpson's diversity index across productive rearrangements. TCRdb took over this immuneACCESS table, retaining in-frame rearrangements with V and J assigned. Such tables are incomplete; in checked studies, under half of the missing clones stem from an unresolved V gene, and the remainder is unexplained. V and J calls and clone size are those listed in that table; D and trimming were worked out from the DNA. Recorded for this sample are around 300,000 clones; around nine tenths of them occurred a single time. Over 2.5% of the sample comes from the top ten.

The sequence derives from a woman under 30 who had recovered from COVID-19. The material sequenced was PBMCs or T cells enriched from blood (not recorded which).

The CDR3 has the sequence CASSQEGLAGVVDTQYF. The base sequence is TGCGCCAGCAGCCAAGAGGGACTAGCGGGAGTCGTAGATACGCAGTATTTT. The receptor chain draws on TRBV4-1 and TRBJ2-3, and 14 junctional nucleotides match TRBD2. V and J are trimmed by 0 bases and 5 bases, and the gene matches miss 4 bases of the junction. The CDR3 runs 17 residues from the cysteine to the phenylalanine. The kept DNA is CDR3 alone, 51 bases in frame from the first base. In the germline V gene, CDR1 corresponds to MGHRA and CDR2 to YSYEKL.